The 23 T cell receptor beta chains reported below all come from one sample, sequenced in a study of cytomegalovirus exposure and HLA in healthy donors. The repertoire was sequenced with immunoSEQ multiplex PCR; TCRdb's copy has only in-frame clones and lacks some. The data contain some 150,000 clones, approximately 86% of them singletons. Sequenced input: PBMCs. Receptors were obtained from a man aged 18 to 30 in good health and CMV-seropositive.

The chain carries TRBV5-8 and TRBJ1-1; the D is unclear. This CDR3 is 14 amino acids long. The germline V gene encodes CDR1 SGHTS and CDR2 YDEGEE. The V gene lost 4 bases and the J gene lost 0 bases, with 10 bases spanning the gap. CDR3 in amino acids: CASSLTRMNTEAFF. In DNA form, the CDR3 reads TGTGCCAGCAGCCTTACTCGTATGAACACTGAAGCTTTCTTT.

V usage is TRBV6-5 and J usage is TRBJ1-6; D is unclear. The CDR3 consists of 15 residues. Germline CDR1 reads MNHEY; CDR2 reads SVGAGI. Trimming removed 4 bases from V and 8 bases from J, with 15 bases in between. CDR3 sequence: CASSLDGFVDSPLHF. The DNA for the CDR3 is TGTGCCAGCAGTTTAGACGGGTTTGTGGATTCACCCCTCCACTTT.

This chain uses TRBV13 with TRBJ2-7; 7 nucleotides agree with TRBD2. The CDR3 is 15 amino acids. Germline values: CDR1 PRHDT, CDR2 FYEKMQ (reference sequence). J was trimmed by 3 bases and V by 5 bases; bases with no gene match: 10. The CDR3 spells CASSAGTTDLYEQYF. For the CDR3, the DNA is TGTGCCAGCAGCGCCGGGACTACCGACCTCTACGAGCAGTACTTC.

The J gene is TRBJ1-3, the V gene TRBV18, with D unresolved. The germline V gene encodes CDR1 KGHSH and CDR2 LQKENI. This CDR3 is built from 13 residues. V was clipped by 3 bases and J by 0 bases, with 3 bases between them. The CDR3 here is CASSPLSGNTIYF. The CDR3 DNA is TGTGCCAGCTCACCCCTCTCTGGAAACACCATATATTTT.

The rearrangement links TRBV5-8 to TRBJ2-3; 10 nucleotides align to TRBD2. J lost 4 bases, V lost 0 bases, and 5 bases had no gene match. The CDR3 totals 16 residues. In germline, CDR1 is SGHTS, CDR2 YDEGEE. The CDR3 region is CASSLAGLADSDTQYF. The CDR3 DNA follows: TGTGCCAGCAGCTTGGCCGGACTAGCGGATTCAGATACGCAGTATTTT.

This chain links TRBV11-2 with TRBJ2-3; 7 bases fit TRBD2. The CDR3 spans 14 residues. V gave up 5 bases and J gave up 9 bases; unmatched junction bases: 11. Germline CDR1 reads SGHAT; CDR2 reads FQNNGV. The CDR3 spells CASSKGGQWITQYF. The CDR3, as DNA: TGTGCCAGCAGCAAGGGAGGGCAGTGGATCACGCAGTATTTT. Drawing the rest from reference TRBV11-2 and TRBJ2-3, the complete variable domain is EAGVAQSPRYKIIEKRQSVAFWCNPISGHATLYWYQQILGQGPKLLIQFQNNGVVDDSQLPKDRFSAERLKGVDSTLKIQPAKLEDSAVYLCASSKGGQWITQYFGPGTRLTVL.

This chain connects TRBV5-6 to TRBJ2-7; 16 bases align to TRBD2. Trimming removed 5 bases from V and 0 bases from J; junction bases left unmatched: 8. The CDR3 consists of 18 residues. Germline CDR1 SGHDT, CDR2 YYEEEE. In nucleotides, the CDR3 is TGTGCCAGCAGTAACCCGGGACTAGCGGGAGGGAGCTCCTACGAGCAGTACTTC. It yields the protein CASSNPGLAGGSSYEQYF.

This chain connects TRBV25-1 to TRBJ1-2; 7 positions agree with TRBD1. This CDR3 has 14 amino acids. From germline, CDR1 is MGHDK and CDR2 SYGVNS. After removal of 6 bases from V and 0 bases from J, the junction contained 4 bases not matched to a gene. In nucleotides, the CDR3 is TGTGCCAGCAGATCAGGGGGAGCTAACTATGGCTACACCTTC. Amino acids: CASRSGGANYGYTF.

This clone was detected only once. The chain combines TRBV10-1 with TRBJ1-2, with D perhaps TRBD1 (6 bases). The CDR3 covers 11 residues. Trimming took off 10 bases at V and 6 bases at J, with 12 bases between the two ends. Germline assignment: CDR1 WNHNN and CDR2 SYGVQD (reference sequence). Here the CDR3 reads CATRGVDGYTF. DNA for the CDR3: TGCGCCACCAGGGGCGTCGATGGCTACACCTTC.

The CDR3 DNA is TGTGCCAGCAGCTCCCCGAACGGGGGGGACGGCTACACCTTC. Translated, it gives CASSSPNGGDGYTF. The chain joins TRBV11-2 to TRBJ1-2; a weak D match, TRBD1 (5 bases). The CDR3 consists of 14 residues. Germline CDR1 SGHAT, CDR2 FQNNGV. Trimming shortened V by 4 bases and J by 8 bases, and 17 bases separated the two germline ends.

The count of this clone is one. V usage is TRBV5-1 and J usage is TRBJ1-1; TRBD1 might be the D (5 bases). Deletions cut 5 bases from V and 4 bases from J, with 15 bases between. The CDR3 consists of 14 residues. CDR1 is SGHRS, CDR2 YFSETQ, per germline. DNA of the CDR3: TGCGCCAGCAGGGAGGGGTTCTCGGGCACTGAAGCTTTCTTT. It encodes CASREGFSGTEAFF.

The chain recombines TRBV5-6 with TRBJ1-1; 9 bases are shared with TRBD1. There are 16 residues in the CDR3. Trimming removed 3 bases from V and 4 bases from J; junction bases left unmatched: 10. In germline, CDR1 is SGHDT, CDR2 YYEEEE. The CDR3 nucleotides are TGTGCCAGCAGCTCCGGCGGGGGGACAGGGACCACTGAAGCTTTCTTT. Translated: CASSSGGGTGTTEAFF.

The CDR3 loop is CASSPPSGKRYEQYF. The CDR3 bases are TGTGCCAGCAGTCCACCCAGCGGGAAGAGGTACGAGCAGTACTTC. The genes are TRBV27 and TRBJ2-7; TRBD2 matches at 7 bases. V lost 5 bases to trimming and J lost 4 bases; unmatched junction nucleotides: 11. Germline CDR1 reads MNHEY; CDR2 reads SMNVEV (reference sequence). The CDR3 spans 15 residues.

CDR3 amino acids: CSVDGPGTGSTEAFF. CDR3 bases: TGCAGCGTTGACGGGCCAGGGACAGGGAGCACTGAAGCTTTCTTT. This chain uses TRBV29-1 with TRBJ1-1, with TRBD1 matching over 9 bases. This CDR3 has 15 residues. Trimming removed 3 bases from V and 4 bases from J; junction bases left unmatched: 9. The germline gives CDR1 SQVTM, CDR2 ANQGSEA.

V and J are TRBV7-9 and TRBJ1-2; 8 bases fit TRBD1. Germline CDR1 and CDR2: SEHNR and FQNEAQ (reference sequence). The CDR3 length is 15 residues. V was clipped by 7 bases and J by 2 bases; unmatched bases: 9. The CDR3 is CASTMRTGSNYGYTF. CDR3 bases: TGTGCCAGCACTATGCGGACAGGGAGCAACTATGGCTACACCTTC.

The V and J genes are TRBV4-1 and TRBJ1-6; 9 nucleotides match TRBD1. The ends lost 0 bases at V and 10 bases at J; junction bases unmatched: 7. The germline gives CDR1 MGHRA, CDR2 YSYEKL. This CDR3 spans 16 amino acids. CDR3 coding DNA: TGCGCCAGCAGCCAAGATCGGGACAGGGAACGGTCACCCCTCCACTTT. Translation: CASSQDRDRERSPLHF.

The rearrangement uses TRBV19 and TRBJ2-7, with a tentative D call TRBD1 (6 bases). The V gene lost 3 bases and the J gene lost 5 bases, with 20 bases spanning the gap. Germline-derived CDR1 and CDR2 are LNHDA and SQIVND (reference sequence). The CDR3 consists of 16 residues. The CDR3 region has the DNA TGTGCCAGTAGTATCTCTCCCCAGGGGCCGTTGGACGAGCAGTACTTC. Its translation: CASSISPQGPLDEQYF.

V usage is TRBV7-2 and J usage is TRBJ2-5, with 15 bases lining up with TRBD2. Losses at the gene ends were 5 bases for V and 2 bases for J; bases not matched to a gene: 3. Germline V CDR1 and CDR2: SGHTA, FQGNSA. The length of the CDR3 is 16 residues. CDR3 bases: TGTGCCAGCAGCATCGGGACTAGCGGGGGGCAAGAGACCCAGTACTTC. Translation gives CASSIGTSGGQETQYF.

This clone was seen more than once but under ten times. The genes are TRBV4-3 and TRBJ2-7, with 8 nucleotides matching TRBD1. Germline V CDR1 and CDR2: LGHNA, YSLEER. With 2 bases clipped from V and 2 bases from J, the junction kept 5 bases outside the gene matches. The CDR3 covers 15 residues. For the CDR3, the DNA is TGCGCCAGCAGCCAACACAGGGGGTCCCCCTACGAGCAGTACTTC. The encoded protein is CASSQHRGSPYEQYF.

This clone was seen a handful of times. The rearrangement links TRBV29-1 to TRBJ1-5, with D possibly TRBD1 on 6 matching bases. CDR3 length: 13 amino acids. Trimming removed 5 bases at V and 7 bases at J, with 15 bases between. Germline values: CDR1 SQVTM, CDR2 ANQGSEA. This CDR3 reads CSVTTGKGQPQHF. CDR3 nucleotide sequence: TGCAGCGTTACCACAGGGAAGGGACAGCCCCAGCATTTT.

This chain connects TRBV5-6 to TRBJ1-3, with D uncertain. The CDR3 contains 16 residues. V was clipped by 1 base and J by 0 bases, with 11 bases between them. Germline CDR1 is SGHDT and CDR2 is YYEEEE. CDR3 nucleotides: TGTGCCAGCAGCTTGAGTCCAGGCGTCTCTGGAAACACCATATATTTT. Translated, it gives CASSLSPGVSGNTIYF.

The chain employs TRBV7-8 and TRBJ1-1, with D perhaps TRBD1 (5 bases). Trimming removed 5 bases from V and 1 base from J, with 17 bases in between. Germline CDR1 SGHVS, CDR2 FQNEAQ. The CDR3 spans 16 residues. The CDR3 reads CASSLLRGARNTEAFF. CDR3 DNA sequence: TGTGCCAGCAGCCTCTTACGCGGGGCCCGGAACACTGAAGCTTTCTTT.

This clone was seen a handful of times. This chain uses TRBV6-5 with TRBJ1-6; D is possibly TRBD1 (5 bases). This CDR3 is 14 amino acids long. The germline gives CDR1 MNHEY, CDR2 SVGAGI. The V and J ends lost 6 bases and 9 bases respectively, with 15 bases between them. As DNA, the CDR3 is TGTGCCAGCAGCCTCAGGGCCTTCAGTTCACCCCTCCACTTT. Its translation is CASSLRAFSSPLHF.